This entry lists 26 T cell receptor beta chains sequenced from one sample in a study of cytomegalovirus exposure and HLA in healthy donors. Use of 60 Vbeta and 13 Jbeta primers characterized the PCR. The repertoire was sequenced with immunoSEQ multiplex PCR; TCRdb's copy has only in-frame clones and lacks some. This sample has more than 150,000 clones, with 75% to 90% found just once. Sequences were obtained from PBMCs. These TCRs come from a girl aged 5-17 years in good health and CMV-seropositive.

The chain joins TRBV4-2 to TRBJ2-2; TRBD2 aligns across 10 bases. J gave up 1 base and V 1 base, and 6 bases lay outside the gene matches. The length of the CDR3 is 18 residues. Germline V CDR1 and CDR2: LGHNA, YNFKEQ. In nucleotides, the CDR3 is TGTGCCAGCAGCCAAGGGTTCAGGACTAGCGGGAACACCGGGGAGCTGTTTTTT. Protein: CASSQGFRTSGNTGELFF.

This sequence joins TRBV27 and TRBJ2-7, with D maybe TRBD2 (5 bases). The CDR3 sequence is 15 residues long. The germline V and J ends were trimmed by 5 bases and 1 base, with 15 bases remaining between them. CDR1 and CDR2 from the germline V gene are MNHEY and SMNVEV (reference sequence). DNA for the CDR3: TGTGCCAGCAGTCATACAGACGGAGGATCCTACGAGCAGTACTTC. Translated, it gives CASSHTDGGSYEQYF.

The V call is TRBV7-9, the J call TRBJ1-3; 7 bases map to TRBD1. The germline CDR1 and CDR2 sequences are SEHNR and FQNEAQ (reference sequence). Trimming cost V 4 bases and J 0 bases; bases outside gene matches: 12. The CDR3 has 18 residues. The CDR3 reads CASSSGGQPPSSGNTIYF. The CDR3 nucleotides are TGTGCCAGCAGCTCAGGGGGACAACCCCCGAGCTCTGGAAACACCATATATTTT.

This clone was detected only once. The genes are TRBV5-1 and TRBJ2-3; D remains ambiguous. Trimming left V 6 bases short and J 0 bases short, with 11 bases between. CDR1 and CDR2 (germline): SGHRS, YFSETQ. This CDR3 contains 14 residues. The CDR3 sequence: CASTLFRSTDTQYF. DNA of the CDR3: TGCGCCAGCACGTTATTCAGGAGCACAGATACGCAGTATTTT.

The rearrangement joins TRBV15 to TRBJ2-3; TRBD2 matches at 10 bases. V lost 0 bases, J lost 4 bases, and 10 bases stayed unmatched. CDR1 is LNHNV and CDR2 is YYDKDF in the germline V gene (reference sequence). This CDR3 spans 18 amino acids. The CDR3 protein is CATSRDRGLAGAPDTQYF. In nucleotides, the CDR3 is TGTGCCACCAGCAGAGATCGGGGTCTAGCGGGAGCGCCAGATACGCAGTATTTT.

This clone has only one observation. The CDR3 region has the DNA TGCGCCAGCCGTCCTATCGGGCGGGGAGCCACAGATACGCAGTATTTT. Amino acids: CASRPIGRGATDTQYF. The genes are TRBV5-1 and TRBJ2-3, with D perhaps matching TRBD2 (6 bases). This CDR3 has 16 amino acids. Germline V gives CDR1 SGHRS, CDR2 YFSETQ. V lost 7 bases to trimming and J lost 2 bases, with 20 bases between them.

This clone was observed a single time. The chain joins TRBV6-1 to TRBJ2-7; D might be TRBD1 (7 bases). V was shortened by 1 base and J by 2 bases, with 12 bases between the two germline ends. The CDR3 covers 15 residues. The V gene's germline CDR1 is MNHNS and CDR2 SASEGT. Written as DNA, the CDR3 is TGTGCCAGCAGTGAAGGGCCCAGGGGGGCCTACGAGCAGTACTTC. Its translation: CASSEGPRGAYEQYF.

In the case of this clone: A read error may account for a junction end that differs from germline. The J gene is TRBJ2-5, the V gene TRBV7-2, with TRBD2 matching 10 bases. Germline assignment: CDR1 SGHTA and CDR2 FQGNSA. The length of the CDR3 is 17 residues. This CDR3 is CASSLALSGRSQETQYF. CDR3 nucleotide sequence: TGTGCCAGCAGCCTAGCCCTTAGCGGGAGGAGTCAAGAGACCCAGTACTTC.

This clone showed up just a few times. The chain has TRBV5-1 and TRBJ2-2; perhaps TRBD1 as D (6 bases). The CDR3 sequence is 16 residues long. V lost 4 bases, J lost 1 base, and 14 bases lay in between. Germline values: CDR1 SGHRS, CDR2 YFSETQ. The CDR3 nucleotides read TGCGCCAGCAGCCACCAGGGGTCTCGGAACACCGGGGAGCTGTTTTTT. It specifies CASSHQGSRNTGELFF. The complete variable domain, with remaining parts taken from reference TRBV5-1 and TRBJ2-2, reads KAGVTQTPRYLIKTRGQQVTLSCSPISGHRSVSWYQQTPGQGLQFLFEYFSETQRNKGNFPGRFSGRQFSNSRSEMNVSTLELGDSALYLCASSHQGSRNTGELFFGEGSRLTVL.

This clone was counted once. The V gene is TRBV19, the J gene TRBJ2-2; TRBD1 agrees at 9 bases. V shed 7 bases and J 3 bases; nucleotides not matched to a gene: 6. Germline V gene lookup returns CDR1 LNHDA and CDR2 SQIVND (reference sequence). The length of the CDR3 is 15 residues. Here the CDR3 DNA reads TGTGCCAGTATCCCCGACAGGGGGTACACCGGGGAGCTGTTTTTT. Translating gives CASIPDRGYTGELFF.

The CDR3 sequence is CASSFDRFPYEQYF. For the CDR3, the DNA is TGTGCCAGCAGCTTTGACAGGTTTCCCTACGAGCAGTACTTC. The chain carries TRBV11-2 and TRBJ2-7; D may be TRBD1 (6 bases). The CDR3 consists of 14 residues. The V end was cut by 3 bases, the J end by 2 bases, with 11 bases between. Germline assignment: CDR1 SGHAT and CDR2 FQNNGV.

The chain joins TRBV19 to TRBJ2-2, with TRBD2 as a possible D gene (6 bases). This CDR3 comprises 15 residues. V gave up 7 bases and J gave up 8 bases, with 20 bases separating them. The germline V gene encodes CDR1 LNHDA and CDR2 SQIVND (reference sequence). DNA for the CDR3: TGTGCCAGTACAGTCGCTAGCGCCGGTTCAGGGGAGCTGTTTTTT. This sequence encodes CASTVASAGSGELFF.

V gene TRBV7-9 combines with J gene TRBJ2-5, with D perhaps matching TRBD2 (6 bases). Germline assignment: CDR1 SEHNR and CDR2 FQNEAQ (reference sequence). The ends were cut back, 1 base at V and 2 bases at J, with 14 bases in the middle. The CDR3 consists of 16 residues. CDR3 DNA: TGTGCCAGCAGCTTAGGTGCGGGACCCCCTCAAGAGACCCAGTACTTC. It is translated as CASSLGAGPPQETQYF.

The chain has TRBV5-1 and TRBJ2-7, with 8 bases that match TRBD1. CDR3 length: 15 amino acids. The germline gives CDR1 SGHRS, CDR2 YFSETQ. V shed 0 bases and J 5 bases; nucleotides not matched to a gene: 7. CDR3 DNA sequence: TGCGCCAGCAGCTTGGGTGGACAGGGCGCCAACGAGCAGTACTTC. Its translation is CASSLGGQGANEQYF.

This chain joins TRBV18 and TRBJ1-1; 7 nucleotides agree with TRBD1. This CDR3 contains 15 residues. The V gene end was trimmed by 2 bases and the J gene end by 4 bases; junction bases not matched to a gene: 7. Germline V CDR1 and CDR2: KGHSH, LQKENI. The CDR3 here is CASSPWQGDSTEAFF. The CDR3 region has the DNA TGTGCCAGCTCACCATGGCAGGGGGATAGCACTGAAGCTTTCTTT. Based on the CDR3 plus reference TRBV18 and TRBJ1-1, the full variable domain is NAGVMQNPRHLVRRRGQEARLRCSPMKGHSHVYWYRQLPEEGLKFMVYLQKENIIDESGMPKERFSAEFPKEGPSILRIQQVVRGDSAAYFCASSPWQGDSTEAFFGQGTRLTVV.

This chain uses TRBV6-5 with TRBJ1-6, with TRBD1 identical over 7 bases. This CDR3 is built from 16 residues. CDR1 is MNHEY, CDR2 SVGAGI, per germline. Trimming at V came to 0 bases and at J to 9 bases, leaving 8 bases not matched to a gene. The CDR3 DNA reads TGTGCCAGCAGTTACTCGGACGTCCAGGGGGGTTCACCCCTCCACTTT. Its translation: CASSYSDVQGGSPLHF.

The chain links TRBV4-2 to TRBJ2-7, with D possibly being TRBD2 (5 bases). V lost 0 bases and J 1 base, leaving 10 bases between the germline ends. CDR3 length: 15 amino acids. Germline lookup yields CDR1 LGHNA and CDR2 YNFKEQ. The CDR3 region has the DNA TGTGCCAGCAGCCAAGAGCCGGGAACGTCCTACGAGCAGTACTTC. This codes for CASSQEPGTSYEQYF.

V gene TRBV7-9 combines with J gene TRBJ1-5; D unclear. V dropped 3 bases and J dropped 4 bases, with 7 bases sitting between them. The CDR3 totals 13 residues. CDR1 and CDR2 from the germline V gene are SEHNR and FQNEAQ (reference sequence). CDR3 DNA: TGTGCCAGCAGCTTTGACGGGAATCAGCCCCAGCATTTT. This codes for CASSFDGNQPQHF.

In its sample, this clone was seen once. The CDR3 spells CASRLVGLAGHHYNEQFF. The CDR3 coding sequence is TGTGCAAGTCGCTTAGTGGGACTAGCGGGCCACCACTACAATGAGCAGTTCTTC. This sequence joins TRBV12-2 and TRBJ2-1; the table gives TRBD2 as D, unverified against the DNA. TRBV12-2 is shown as a pseudogene. There are 18 residues in the CDR3.

The V call is TRBV27, the J call TRBJ2-1, with a possible D match to TRBD2 (7 bases). The CDR3 consists of 14 residues. Looked up from germline, CDR1 is MNHEY and CDR2 is SMNVEV (reference sequence). Trimming removed 8 bases at V and 4 bases at J, with 15 bases between. Here the CDR3 reads CASEGGGGYNEQFF. For the CDR3, the DNA is TGTGCCAGCGAGGGGGGAGGGGGGTACAATGAGCAGTTCTTC.

This clone was picked up a small number of times. This rearrangement joins TRBV5-4 to TRBJ1-3; 9 bases are a match to TRBD1. In germline, CDR1 is SGHNT, CDR2 YYREEE (reference sequence). This CDR3 has 15 amino acids. V gave up 2 bases and J gave up 4 bases; unmatched junction bases: 4. The CDR3: CASSFGTGIGNTIYF. In nucleotides, the CDR3 is TGTGCCAGCAGCTTTGGGACAGGGATAGGAAACACCATATATTTT.

This chain uses TRBV12-5 with TRBJ2-7; 7 bases map to TRBD2. The trim removed 3 bases at V and 3 bases at J, leaving 5 bases unmatched. Germline V CDR1 and CDR2: LGHNT, FRNRAP. This CDR3 comprises 14 residues. CDR3 protein: CASGFGLAVYEQYF. The DNA of the CDR3 is TGTGCTAGTGGTTTTGGGCTAGCGGTCTACGAGCAGTACTTC.

J is TRBJ2-5 and V is TRBV7-9; D is ambiguous. The CDR3 consists of 14 residues. The V gene's germline CDR1 is SEHNR and CDR2 FQNEAQ (reference sequence). V lost 4 bases to trimming and J lost 5 bases, with 14 bases between them. CDR3 in amino acids: CASSSRSVGETQYF. As DNA, the CDR3 is TGTGCCAGCAGCTCTCGCTCGGTCGGGGAGACCCAGTACTTC. Variable domain in full (rest from reference TRBV7-9 and TRBJ2-5): DTGVSQNPRHKITKRGQNVTFRCDPISEHNRLYWYRQTLGQGPEFLTYFQNEAQLEKSRLLSDRFSAERPKGSFSTLEIQRTEQGDSAMYLCASSSRSVGETQYFGPGTRLLVL.

The gene calls are TRBV6-4 and TRBJ1-5; TRBD1 is a possible D gene (6 bases). V was pared by 3 bases and J by 5 bases, with 11 bases between. Germline assignment: CDR1 MRHNA and CDR2 SNTAGT. This CDR3 region has 14 residues. CDR3 sequence (DNA): TGTGCCAGCAGTGAGGACAGTACTTATCAGCCCCAGCATTTT. Its protein is CASSEDSTYQPQHF.

The chain employs TRBV7-9 and TRBJ1-2; no definite D call. Trimming removed 2 bases from V and 8 bases from J, with 12 bases in between. CDR1 is SEHNR, CDR2 FQNEAQ, per germline (reference sequence). This CDR3 is 13 amino acids long. DNA of the CDR3: TGTGCCAGCAGCTTACGATCCCATGAGGGCTACACCTTC. Its protein product is CASSLRSHEGYTF.

This clone was observed a single time. The chain joins TRBV5-1 to TRBJ2-3; D uncertain. V lost 4 bases and J 0 bases, leaving 9 bases between the germline ends. The CDR3 covers 14 residues. The germline V gene encodes CDR1 SGHRS and CDR2 YFSETQ. The CDR3 spells CASSPGESTDTQYF. In DNA, the CDR3 is TGCGCCAGCAGCCCAGGCGAGAGCACAGATACGCAGTATTTT.